This is a list of T cell receptor beta chains from one sample in a study of spatial heterogeneity in lung cancer. TCRdb processed the 5' RACE reads anew with MiXCR; each CDR3 protein has one entry. The table records approximately 25,000 distinct CDR3 sequences, 3.3% of them present only once. This specimen was PBMCs, taken at surgery. All receptors come from a female donor with early-stage non-small cell lung cancer. The conserved cysteine and the conserved F or W are not part of the CDR3 here. The order of the fields is J gene, clone size, V gene, CDR3 protein. Part of the rows lack a size; the others show once, few, many or a class for expanded clones.

TRBJ2-3,many,TRBV3-1,ASGTSGSDTQY
TRBJ2-7,many,TRBV4-1,ASSQEGLAGVVGYEQY
TRBJ1-6,many,TRBV12-3/TRBV12-4,ASSFGGVSPLH
TRBJ2-3,NA,TRBV7-2,ASSLEGWEPRTDTQY
TRBJ2-1,many,TRBV9,ASSGLSGTSVTSSYNEQF
TRBJ2-7,many,TRBV9,ASSVGSGSYEQY
TRBJ2-7,many,TRBV6-5,ASSYDTSGPYEQY
TRBJ2-3,many,TRBV12-3/TRBV12-4,ATQAGVYTDTQY
TRBJ1-2,NA,TRBV6-5,ASSGGGYIGLFYGYT
TRBJ2-5,many,TRBV20-1,SARDPPRETQY
TRBJ2-1,NA,TRBV10-1,ASRRDRYNEQF
TRBJ2-3,many,TRBV19,ASSIGLADFTDTQY
TRBJ2-1,medium-sized,TRBV5-6,ASSFPGESSYNEQF
TRBJ2-7,many,TRBV5-6,ASQGQTYEQY
TRBJ1-6,many,TRBV9,ASSDRDSYNSPLH
TRBJ2-1,once,TRBV30,AWSVLAGNEQF
TRBJ2-3,NA,TRBV12-3/TRBV12-4,ASSPRRLPRDTDTQY
TRBJ2-1,many,TRBV6-2/TRBV6-3,ASRPRLAGVHNEQF
TRBJ1-5,many,TRBV27,ASSKTGDGGNQPQH